What follows are 8 T cell receptor beta chains derived from one specimen sequenced in a study of CD8+ T cells in alopecia areata. Extracted RNA was reverse transcribed, and the resulting cDNA served as sequencing template. Clones were sequenced by immunoSEQ multiplex PCR, and TCRdb holds only the in-frame ones, with some missing. This table has over 70,000 clones, about 71% appearing once. Sample treatment: oral pan-JAK inhibitor, 5-10 mg twice daily. The sample in question was CD8+ T cells sorted from blood, obtained at week 24, from a patient treated with tofacitinib. The origin of the receptors is a human donor with alopecia areata.

This chain uses TRBV7-2 with TRBJ2-1; TRBD1 matches at 8 bases. Germline CDR1 SGHTA, CDR2 FQGNSA. Trimming removed 2 bases from V and 5 bases from J; junction bases left unmatched: 2. The CDR3 extends over 14 amino acids. The CDR3 nucleotides are TGTGCCAGCAGCTTACAGGGGGCCAACAATGAGCAGTTCTTC. Translation gives CASSLQGANNEQFF.

CDR3 residues: CASSKVGAPGGKNIQYF. The CDR3 DNA is TGTGCCAGCAGCAAAGTGGGAGCTCCGGGAGGCAAAAACATTCAGTACTTC. The chain links TRBV21-1 to TRBJ2-4; the table names TRBD2, a call not compared with the DNA. TRBV21-1 is a documented pseudogene. The CDR3 contains 17 residues.

The genes are TRBV29-1 and TRBJ2-1; 8 bases map to TRBD2. The V segment lost 5 bases and the J segment 9 bases; nucleotides outside the gene matches: 6. The CDR3 extends over 12 amino acids. Germline assignment: CDR1 SQVTM and CDR2 ANQGSEA. Written as DNA, the CDR3 is TGCAGCGTTCCCGGGACTAGTGGTGAGCAGTTCTTC. Amino acid sequence: CSVPGTSGEQFF.

The chain uses TRBV5-1 and TRBJ2-1; TRBD1 or TRBD2 may be the D gene (5 bases each). The CDR3 consists of 15 residues. Germline V gene sequence: CDR1 SGHRS, CDR2 YFSETQ. V was clipped by 4 bases and J by 2 bases, with 13 bases between them. This CDR3 is CASSGTRGPYNEQFF. CDR3 coding DNA: TGCGCCAGCAGCGGTACACGGGGCCCCTACAATGAGCAGTTCTTC.

V and J are TRBV5-1 and TRBJ2-7; the match to TRBD1 covers 8 bases. The trim removed 0 bases at V and 2 bases at J, leaving 4 bases unmatched. This CDR3 is 15 amino acids long. Germline CDR1 is SGHRS and CDR2 is YFSETQ. The CDR3 region is CASSLGQGTPYEQYF. Here the CDR3 DNA reads TGCGCCAGCAGCTTGGGACAGGGGACCCCCTACGAGCAGTACTTC.

V usage is TRBV7-2 and J usage is TRBJ1-1; 8 bases align to TRBD1. In germline, CDR1 is SGHTA, CDR2 FQGNSA. With V trimmed by 3 bases and J by 8 bases, 2 bases remained unmatched. CDR3 length equals 12 residues. In DNA form, the CDR3 reads TGTGCCAGCAGCTTGACAGGGGCGGAAGCTTTCTTT. It is translated as CASSLTGAEAFF.

The chain joins TRBV5-6 to TRBJ2-1, with TRBD1 identical over 7 bases. Germline V gives CDR1 SGHDT, CDR2 YYEEEE. The CDR3 extends over 15 amino acids. V gave up 3 bases and J gave up 2 bases; unmatched junction bases: 5. CDR3 sequence reads: CASSYRDSPYNEQFF. The CDR3 DNA reads TGTGCCAGCAGCTACCGGGACAGCCCCTACAATGAGCAGTTCTTC.

The CDR3 sequence: CASSLGGGYNEQFF. CDR3 nucleotides: TGCGCCAGCAGCCTGGGAGGAGGGTACAATGAGCAGTTCTTC. The chain combines TRBV5-1 with TRBJ2-1; D might be TRBD2 (6 bases). The CDR3 is 14 residues long. Germline V CDR1 and CDR2: SGHRS, YFSETQ. Trimming took off 4 bases at V and 4 bases at J, with 12 bases between the two ends.